The 17 T cell receptor beta chains below were found in one sample sequenced in a study of T cell changes during pregnancy in multiple sclerosis. Repertoires were generated with immunoSEQ multiplex PCR, while TCRdb's copy carries only in-frame clones and drops some. The profile covers 75,000 to 100,000 clones, with 91% appearing a single time and around 1.8% taken by the ten largest. The starting material was peripheral blood, obtained after pregnancy. All receptors come from a female donor in good health, enrolled as a control in a pregnancy study.

V and J are TRBV2 and TRBJ2-3, with 8 bases fitting TRBD1. V lost 7 bases, J lost 3 bases, and 9 bases stayed unmatched. Germline CDR1 and CDR2: SNHLY and FYNNEI. The CDR3 consists of 15 residues. CDR3 sequence (DNA): TGTGCCAGCATACAGGGCAGGGGGCGGACAGATACGCAGTATTTT. Protein product: CASIQGRGRTDTQYF.

The J gene is TRBJ2-3, the V gene TRBV5-4; 9 positions match TRBD1. Germline V gene sequence: CDR1 SGHNT, CDR2 YYREEE (reference sequence). The CDR3 sequence is 16 residues long. V dropped 3 bases and J dropped 0; count of bases not matched to a gene: 5. As DNA, the CDR3 is TGTGCCAGCAGCTCCCGGGACAGGGCTAGCACAGATACGCAGTATTTT. Its protein is CASSSRDRASTDTQYF.

V usage is TRBV6-6 and J usage is TRBJ2-7, with D possibly being TRBD1 (5 bases). The CDR3 has 15 residues. Trimming took off 1 base at V and 3 bases at J, with 13 bases between the two ends. Germline assignment: CDR1 MNHNY and CDR2 SVGAGI (reference sequence). CDR3 loop: CASSYLGQGIYEQYF. CDR3 nucleotides: TGTGCCAGCAGTTACTTGGGGCAGGGCATCTACGAGCAGTACTTC.

This rearrangement joins TRBV7-9 to TRBJ1-1, with D unclear. Trimming took 10 bases from V and 3 from J, leaving 6 bases between them. The CDR3 spans 10 residues. CDR1 and CDR2 from the germline V gene are SEHNR and FQNEAQ (reference sequence). CDR3 sequence reads: CATQYTEAFF. The CDR3 DNA reads TGTGCCACCCAATACACTGAAGCTTTCTTT.

Worth noting for this clone: One end of the junction is discordant with germline, which a read error may explain. This chain connects TRBV7-7 to TRBJ2-2, with a tentative D call TRBD1 (6 bases). This CDR3 contains 14 residues. Germline loops: CDR1 SSHAT, CDR2 FNYEAQ (reference sequence). This CDR3 reads CASSLVGGTGELFF. CDR3 nucleotides: TGTGCTAGCAGCTTAGTAGGGGGCACCGGGGAGCTGTTTTTT.

The chain employs TRBV10-3 and TRBJ2-1; TRBD1 matches at 9 bases. There are 15 residues in the CDR3. Losses at the gene ends were 2 bases for V and 7 bases for J; bases not matched to a gene: 6. The germline V gene encodes CDR1 ENHRY and CDR2 SYGVKD. The CDR3 loop is CAISEPGQGRNEQFF. The CDR3 DNA reads TGTGCCATCAGTGAGCCAGGACAGGGGCGGAATGAGCAGTTCTTC.

V is TRBV7-2 and J is TRBJ1-5, with D perhaps TRBD1 (5 bases). Germline CDR1 SGHTA, CDR2 FQGNSA. The CDR3 loop spans 15 amino acids. With 1 base removed from V and 5 bases from J, the gap between germline ends came to 12 bases. The CDR3, as DNA: TGTGCCAGCAGCTTAGGCTTGACAGACTATCAGCCCCAGCATTTT. It is translated as CASSLGLTDYQPQHF.

V usage is TRBV19 and J usage is TRBJ1-3; D remains unclear. CDR3 size: 13 residues. The V end lost 7 bases, the J end lost 0 bases, and 7 bases lay between the germline ends. The germline V gene has CDR1 LNHDA and CDR2 SQIVND (reference sequence). CDR3 region: CASKHTSGNTIYF. The CDR3, as DNA: TGTGCCAGTAAACACACCTCTGGAAACACCATATATTTT.

The rearrangement links TRBV5-1 to TRBJ2-3; 7 bases fit TRBD1. Losses at the gene ends were 2 bases for V and 0 bases for J; bases not matched to a gene: 3. Germline loops: CDR1 SGHRS, CDR2 YFSETQ. The CDR3 covers 15 residues. The CDR3 nucleotides read TGCGCCAGCAGCTTCAGGACAGGCAGCACAGATACGCAGTATTTT. It encodes CASSFRTGSTDTQYF.

This clone was seen a few times. The CDR3, as DNA: TGTGCCAGCAGCTTAGAGGGACTCCTCACTGAAGCTTTCTTT. The encoded protein is CASSLEGLLTEAFF. The chain links TRBV7-2 to TRBJ1-1; TRBD1 might be the D (5 bases). Trimming pared 1 base from V and 4 bases from J, leaving 10 bases between. The CDR3 consists of 14 residues. In germline, CDR1 is SGHTA, CDR2 FQGNSA. The entire variable domain, with the rest obtained from reference TRBV7-2 and TRBJ1-1, is as follows: GAGVSQSPSNKVTEKGKDVELRCDPISGHTALYWYRQSLGQGLEFLIYFQGNSAPDKSGLPSDRFSAERTGGSVSTLTIQRTQQEDSAVYLCASSLEGLLTEAFFGQGTRLTVV.

This chain connects TRBV11-1 to TRBJ1-6, with D possibly TRBD1 on 5 matching bases. Germline CDR1 SGHAT, CDR2 FQDESV (reference sequence). This CDR3 is 18 amino acids long. The V end was cut by 5 bases, the J end by 0 bases, with 17 bases between. This chain's CDR3 is CASSPGPGGSSYNSPLHF. The CDR3 DNA is TGTGCCAGCAGCCCTGGACCCGGGGGAAGCTCCTATAATTCACCCCTCCACTTT.

The J gene is TRBJ1-2, the V gene TRBV23-1; TRBD1 is a possible D gene (6 bases). TRBV23-1 falls under the ORF class, with uncertain function. The germline V and J ends were trimmed by 11 bases and 6 bases, with 13 bases remaining between them. The CDR3 is made up of 11 amino acids. The CDR3 loop reads CALGGAHGYTF. CDR3 bases: TGCGCCCTTGGGGGGGCGCATGGCTACACCTTC.

The V and J genes are TRBV15 and TRBJ1-5; no clear D gene. Germline V gene data show CDR1 as LNHNV and CDR2 as YYDKDF (reference sequence). The CDR3 covers 16 residues. Trimming shortened V by 5 bases and J by 4 bases, and 18 bases separated the two germline ends. CDR3 DNA sequence: TGTGCCACCAGCGGAACCGAGAAGAGGCCAAATCAGCCCCAGCATTTT. Translating it yields CATSGTEKRPNQPQHF.

The gene calls are TRBV7-9 and TRBJ1-1, with D possibly TRBD1 on 5 matching bases. The CDR3 runs to 14 residues. Per germline, CDR1 SEHNR and CDR2 FQNEAQ (reference sequence). V was pared by 6 bases and J by 2 bases, with 13 bases between. The CDR3 DNA sequence: TGTGCCAGCAGGGGCGGGGGGGGAAACACTGAAGCTTTCTTT. Amino acid sequence: CASRGGGGNTEAFF.

This clone was picked up one time. The chain has TRBV7-2 and TRBJ1-2; a possible D gene is TRBD1 (6 bases). V lost 4 bases to trimming and J lost 9 bases, with 24 bases between them. The CDR3 sequence is 16 residues long. The V gene's germline CDR1 is SGHTA and CDR2 FQGNSA. CDR3 DNA: TGTGCCAGCAGCTACTATACTGGACAGAATGGAGTTAGCTACACCTTC. This encodes CASSYYTGQNGVSYTF.

The V gene is TRBV14, the J gene TRBJ2-7, with D perhaps matching TRBD1 (6 bases). CDR1 and CDR2 from the germline V gene are SGHDN and FVKESK. This CDR3 has 16 residues. Trimming removed 4 bases from V and 3 bases from J, with 19 bases in between. CDR3 DNA sequence: TGTGCCAGCAGCCCAACAGGGTTTCTTGGGTACTACGAGCAGTACTTC. Translating it yields CASSPTGFLGYYEQYF.

V and J are TRBV19 and TRBJ2-3; TRBD2 aligns across 11 bases. This CDR3 is 15 amino acids long. CDR1 LNHDA and CDR2 SQIVND come from the germline V gene (reference sequence). With 3 bases clipped from V and 4 bases from J, the junction kept 3 bases outside the gene matches. CDR3 residues: CASSMASGGSDTQYF. As DNA, the CDR3 is TGTGCCAGTAGTATGGCTAGCGGGGGGTCAGATACGCAGTATTTT. The whole variable domain, filled in from reference TRBV19 and TRBJ2-3, reads DGGITQSPKYLFRKEGQNVTLSCEQNLNHDAMYWYRQDPGQGLRLIYYSQIVNDFQKGDIAEGYSVSREKKESFPLTVTSAQKNPTAFYLCASSMASGGSDTQYFGPGTRLTVL.